This entry is about one T cell receptor beta chain. The sample belongs to a study of OX40 agonist ivuxolimab in advanced cancers. Study-level information: Patients received intravenous ivuxolimab every 2 weeks at 0.01 to 10 mg/kg. Melanoma, hepatocellular carcinoma, head and neck or renal cell cancer occurred in dose-escalation patients. A male proportion of about 80% was recorded, with mean age around 55 years and range roughly 20 to 85.

The assay was immunoSEQ multiplex PCR, and TCRdb's table has in-frame clones only and misses some. Found here are around 18,000 clones, approximately 83% of them singletons; the top ten hold roughly 32%. The CDR3 loop spans 15 amino acids. The germline CDR1 and CDR2 sequences are MDHEN and SYDVKM. Trimming took 3 bases from V and 4 from J, leaving 13 bases between them. The chain has TRBV28 and TRBJ1-5, with D tentatively TRBD1 (6 bases). Sequences were derived from CD4+ or CD8+ T cells sorted from blood, sampled in a trial of the OX40 agonist ivuxolimab. The receptor's source is an adult with an advanced solid tumor such as melanoma, head and neck, liver or kidney cancer. In DNA form, the CDR3 reads TGTGCCAGCAGTTTTGACAGGCCCTCTAATCAGCCCCAGCATTTT. Its translation is CASSFDRPSNQPQHF.